Below, one TCR beta chain is given with its context. The antigen remains undetermined. Synthesis of TCR cDNA relied on 5'RACE template switching, which attached a universal primer site and UMIs. TCRdb independently ran MiXCR on the 5' RACE reads; one entry per CDR3 protein. The sample contains more than 450,000 distinct CDR3 sequences, 20% to 25% of which appear only once. These data come from a study of T cells after yellow fever vaccination. For the study at large: The fractions with low cell numbers were processed using SMART-Seq v4 Ultra Low Input.

Study-wide results and limits: At around 95% for CD4 and roughly 87% for CD8, most primary-vaccination clones showed up again after the booster.

Sequences were derived from PBMCs, sampled about 20 days after the first yellow fever vaccination. This TCR derives from a young man who received the YFV17D yellow fever vaccine.

CDR3 sequence: CASSQGGPGVEAFF. In DNA form, the CDR3 reads TGTGCCAGCAGCCAAGGGGGGCCAGGGGTTGAAGCTTTCTTT. This chain joins TRBV14 and TRBJ1-1; maybe TRBD1 (6 bases). Looked up from germline, CDR1 is SGHDN and CDR2 is FVKESK. The CDR3 is 14 amino acids. Deletions cut 1 base from V and 7 bases from J, with 13 bases between.